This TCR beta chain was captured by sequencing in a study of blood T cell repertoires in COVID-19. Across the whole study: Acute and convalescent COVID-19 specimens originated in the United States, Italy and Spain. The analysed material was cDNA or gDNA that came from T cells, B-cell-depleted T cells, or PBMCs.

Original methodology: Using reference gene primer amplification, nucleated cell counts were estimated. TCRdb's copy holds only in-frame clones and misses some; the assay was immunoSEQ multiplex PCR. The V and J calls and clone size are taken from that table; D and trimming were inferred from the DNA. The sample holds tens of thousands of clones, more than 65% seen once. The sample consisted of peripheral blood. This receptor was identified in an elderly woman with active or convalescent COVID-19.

The CDR3 here is CASSLGHPTGELFF. CDR3 coding DNA: TGTGCCAGCAGTTTAGGCCACCCCACCGGGGAGCTGTTTTTT. The chain combines TRBV28 with TRBJ2-2; D ambiguous. Germline lookup yields CDR1 MDHEN and CDR2 SYDVKM. V was shortened by 2 bases and J by 4 bases, with 8 bases between the two germline ends. CDR3 size: 14 residues.